The T cell receptor (beta chain) under discussion was sequenced for a study of OX40 agonist ivuxolimab in advanced cancers. The study, taken as a whole, reports: What antigens the expanded peripheral T cells recognized was never established. Both blood CD4+ and CD8+ T cells showed clonal growth by week 6 at 0.1 to 3.0 mg/kg. Clonal expansion was among the lowest in partial responders at 0.1-3.0 mg/kg, especially CD8+.

The repertoire was sequenced with immunoSEQ multiplex PCR; TCRdb's copy has only in-frame clones and lacks some. The sample carries 86,000 or so clones, 92% recorded once. Regarding this clone: The antigen remains unidentified.

Enrollment shut out patients with autoimmune disease history or systemic immunosuppression. This CDR3 spans 16 amino acids. Unmatched junction bases numbered 8, after V lost 4 bases and J lost 5 bases. Germline values: CDR1 SEHNR, CDR2 FQNEAQ (reference sequence). V is TRBV7-9 and J is TRBJ2-5; 12 positions match TRBD2. This sample comprised CD4+ or CD8+ T cells sorted from blood, obtained in a trial of the OX40 agonist ivuxolimab. The receptor comes from an adult with an advanced solid tumor such as melanoma, head and neck, liver or kidney cancer. The chain's CDR3 is CASSSRTSGAVETQYF. CDR3 sequence (DNA): TGTGCCAGCAGCTCGAGGACTAGCGGGGCGGTGGAGACCCAGTACTTC.